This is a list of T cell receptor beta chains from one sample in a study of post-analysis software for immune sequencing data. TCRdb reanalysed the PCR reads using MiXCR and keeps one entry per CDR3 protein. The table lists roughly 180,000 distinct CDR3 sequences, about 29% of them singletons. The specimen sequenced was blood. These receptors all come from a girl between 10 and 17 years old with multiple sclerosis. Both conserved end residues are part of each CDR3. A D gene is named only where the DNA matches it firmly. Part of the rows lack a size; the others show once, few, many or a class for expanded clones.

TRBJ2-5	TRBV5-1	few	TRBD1	CASSSGRTGGQETQYF	TGCGCCAGCAGCTCCGGGAGGACAGGGGGGCAAGAGACCCAGTACTTC
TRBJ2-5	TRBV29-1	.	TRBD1	CSVVGGTAQETQYF	TGCAGCGTTGTCGGTGGGACAGCCCAAGAGACCCAGTACTTC
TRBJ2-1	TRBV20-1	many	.	CSAPNFNEQFF	TGCAGTGCCCCTAACTTCAATGAGCAGTTCTTC
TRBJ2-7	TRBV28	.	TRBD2	CASSASMGGRPEQYF	TGTGCCAGCAGTGCGTCGATGGGCGGGAGGCCCGAGCAGTACTTC
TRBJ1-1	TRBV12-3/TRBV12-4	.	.	CASSWGRMNTEAFF	TGTGCCAGCAGTTGGGGCCGAATGAACACTGAAGCTTTCTTT
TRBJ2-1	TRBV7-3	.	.	CASSPDGGYNELFF	TGTGCCAGCAGTCCAGACGGAGGGTACAATGAGCTGTTCTTC
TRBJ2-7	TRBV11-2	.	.	CASSLISGVYEQYF	TGTGCCAGCAGCTTAATTTCAGGGGTCTACGAGCAGTACTTC
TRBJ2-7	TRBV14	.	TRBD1	CASSQDGGTGVYEQYF	TGTGCCAGCAGCCAAGATGGGGGGACAGGGGTGTACGAGCAGTACTTC
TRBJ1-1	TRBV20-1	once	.	CSARDRTSGYTEAFF	TGCAGTGCTAGAGATCGGACCTCAGGGTACACTGAAGCTTTCTTT
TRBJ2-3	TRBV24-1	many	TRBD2	CATSDLRGMNPGTSPDTQYF	TGTGCCACCAGTGATCTGCGTGGTATGAATCCCGGGACTAGCCCAGATACGCAGTATTTT
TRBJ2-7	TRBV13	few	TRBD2	CASSLSGNYEQYF	TGTGCCAGCAGCTTAAGCGGGAACTACGAGCAGTACTTC
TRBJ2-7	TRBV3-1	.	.	CASSQGTPDYEQYF	TGTGCCAGCAGCCAGGGGACACCAGATTACGAGCAGTACTTC
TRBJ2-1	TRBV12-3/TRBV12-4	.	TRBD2	CASSFGTSGRATYNEQFF	TGTGCCAGCAGTTTCGGTACTAGCGGTCGTGCCACCTACAATGAGCAGTTCTTC
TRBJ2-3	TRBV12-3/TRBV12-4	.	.	CASSTVTDAQYF	TGTGCCAGCAGCACGGTCACAGATGCGCAGTATTTT
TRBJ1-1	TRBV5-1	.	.	CASRQNVAGNTEAFF	TGCGCCAGCAGACAGAACGTGGCGGGGAACACTGAAGCTTTCTTT
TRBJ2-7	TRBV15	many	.	CATSITRDLSSYEQYF	TGTGCCACCAGCATAACCCGGGACTTGAGCTCCTACGAGCAGTACTTC
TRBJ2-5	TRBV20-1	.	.	CSARLQTLQETQYF	TGCAGTGCTAGGTTACAGACACTACAAGAGACCCAGTACTTC
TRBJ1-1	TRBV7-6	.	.	CASSLGGGLGEVFF	TGTGCCAGCAGCTTAGGGGGGGGGCTAGGTGAAGTTTTCTTT
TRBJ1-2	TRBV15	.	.	CATSRDTHMGLDYGYTF	TGTGCCACCAGCAGAGATACCCATATGGGGTTGGACTATGGCTACACCTTC
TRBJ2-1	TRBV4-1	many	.	CASSQRALVPEQFF	TGCGCCAGCAGCCAGCGAGCTCTGGTGCCTGAGCAGTTCTTC